The next 28 T cell receptor beta chains were all read from a single sample in a study of blood T cell repertoires in COVID-19. Generated by immunoSEQ multiplex PCR, the TCRdb table keeps only in-frame clones and is missing some. Of about 210,000 clones in the sample, 80% to 90% are singletons; the top ten hold about 6.2%. Sequences were obtained from peripheral blood. These receptors were collected from a man aged 55 to 70 who had recovered from COVID-19.

This chain links TRBV6-5 with TRBJ1-1; TRBD1 is a possible D gene (5 bases). The CDR3 has 14 amino acids. Trimming removed 4 bases at V and 4 bases at J, with 13 bases between. Germline V lookup: CDR1 MNHEY, CDR2 SVGAGI. The CDR3 sequence: CASSSPGGGTEAFF. CDR3 nucleotides: TGTGCCAGCAGTTCCCCTGGGGGGGGCACTGAAGCTTTCTTT.

This clone was observed a handful of times. The chain links TRBV18 to TRBJ1-1, with a tentative D call TRBD1 (6 bases). V was pared by 5 bases and J by 3 bases, with 13 bases between. The CDR3 runs to 14 residues. The germline V gene has CDR1 KGHSH and CDR2 LQKENI. In DNA form, the CDR3 reads TGTGCCAGCTCAGGGCTAGGGGGGGACACTGAAGCTTTCTTT. This gives the protein CASSGLGGDTEAFF. Full variable domain (missing parts from reference TRBV18 and TRBJ1-1): NAGVMQNPRHLVRRRGQEARLRCSPMKGHSHVYWYRQLPEEGLKFMVYLQKENIIDESGMPKERFSAEFPKEGPSILRIQQVVRGDSAAYFCASSGLGGDTEAFFGQGTRLTVV.

The chain employs TRBV7-3 and TRBJ2-1, with 7 bases identical to TRBD2. This CDR3 has 16 amino acids. V was clipped by 4 bases and J by 1 base; unmatched bases: 7. Germline CDR1 reads SGHTA; CDR2 reads FQGTGA. CDR3 sequence: CASSSFGGSSYNEQFF. The DNA of the CDR3 is TGTGCCAGCAGCTCGTTTGGCGGGAGTTCCTACAATGAGCAGTTCTTC. Filled out from reference TRBV7-3 and TRBJ2-1, the complete variable domain reads GAGVSQTPSNKVTEKGKYVELRCDPISGHTALYWYRQSLGQGPEFLIYFQGTGAADDSGLPNDRFFAVRPEGSVSTLKIQRTERGDSAVYLCASSSFGGSSYNEQFFGPGTRLTVL.

The chain recombines TRBV11-2 with TRBJ2-3; D is ambiguous. The germline gives CDR1 SGHAT, CDR2 FQNNGV. V shed 0 bases and J shed 3 bases, with 4 bases lying between them. The CDR3 length is 13 residues. CDR3 bases: TGTGCCAGCAGCTTAGAGAGGACAGATACGCAGTATTTT. Encoded protein: CASSLERTDTQYF.

This chain uses TRBV10-2 with TRBJ2-5; the match to TRBD2 covers 9 bases. With V trimmed by 8 bases and J by 5 bases, 12 bases remained unmatched. This CDR3 has 15 residues. Germline-derived CDR1 and CDR2 are WSHSY and SAAADI. Here the CDR3 DNA reads TGCGCCAGCCGCCTCCCAGCGGGAGGTCAGGAGACCCAGTACTTC. This codes for CASRLPAGGQETQYF.

The chain links TRBV9 to TRBJ2-5; 8 nucleotides match TRBD2. The junction had 14 bases not matched to a gene; V was cut back by 0 bases and J by 4 bases. The V gene's germline CDR1 is SGDLS and CDR2 YYNGEE. CDR3 length: 18 amino acids. In nucleotides, the CDR3 is TGTGCCAGCAGCGTAGTGGTAAAGGGAGGACTAGCTGGAGAGACCCAGTACTTC. Amino acid sequence: CASSVVVKGGLAGETQYF.

V is TRBV5-1 and J is TRBJ2-7; a possible D gene is TRBD1 (6 bases). From germline, CDR1 is SGHRS and CDR2 YFSETQ. This CDR3 spans 14 amino acids. Trimming took 2 bases from V and 0 from J, leaving 9 bases between them. The CDR3 DNA reads TGCGCCAGCAGCTTCGGGACACTCTCCTACGAGCAGTACTTC. Translated: CASSFGTLSYEQYF.

The V and J genes are TRBV19 and TRBJ2-5, with 9 positions matching TRBD2. Trimming removed 4 bases from V and 8 bases from J; junction bases left unmatched: 11. The germline V gene has CDR1 LNHDA and CDR2 SQIVND (reference sequence). The CDR3 runs to 15 residues. Here the CDR3 reads CASSNTAGGPVTQYF. For the CDR3, the DNA is TGTGCCAGTAGTAATACGGCGGGAGGGCCTGTAACCCAGTACTTC.

The gene calls are TRBV28 and TRBJ2-1; TRBD2 matches at 10 bases. Unmatched junction bases numbered 7, after V lost 8 bases and J lost 9 bases. This CDR3 has 13 amino acids. CDR1 is MDHEN, CDR2 SYDVKM, per germline. The CDR3: CASASGSFGEQFF. CDR3 nucleotides: TGTGCCAGCGCTAGCGGGAGTTTTGGTGAGCAGTTCTTC.

The chain's CDR3 is CAWSVQGVAGYTF. The CDR3 bases are TGTGCCTGGAGTGTACAGGGAGTCGCTGGCTACACCTTC. This chain joins TRBV30 and TRBJ1-2; D is possibly TRBD1 (6 bases). V lost 0 bases to trimming and J lost 7 bases, with 12 bases between them. The CDR3 contains 13 residues. Germline V gene sequence: CDR1 GTSNPN, CDR2 SVGIG (reference sequence).

DNA of the CDR3: TGTGCCAGCAGTTACTCCAGAGTTAGGGGTTGGAATGAGCAGTTCTTC. The encoded protein is CASSYSRVRGWNEQFF. V gene TRBV6-2 or TRBV6-3 combines with J gene TRBJ2-1; D perhaps matches TRBD1 (5 bases). The length of the CDR3 is 16 residues. The V and J ends lost 0 bases and 7 bases respectively, with 16 bases between them. The germline V gene has CDR1 MNHEY and CDR2 SVGEGT.

The V and J genes are TRBV5-1 and TRBJ1-5; D not certain. The CDR3 extends over 16 amino acids. The V gene's germline CDR1 is SGHRS and CDR2 YFSETQ. Trimming removed 8 bases at V and 0 bases at J, with 18 bases between. CDR3 residues: CASNPQGSYSNQPQHF. The CDR3 DNA reads as TGCGCCAGTAACCCACAAGGGAGCTATAGCAATCAGCCCCAGCATTTT. Combining the CDR3 with reference TRBV5-1 and TRBJ1-5 gives the whole variable domain KAGVTQTPRYLIKTRGQQVTLSCSPISGHRSVSWYQQTPGQGLQFLFEYFSETQRNKGNFPGRFSGRQFSNSRSEMNVSTLELGDSALYLCASNPQGSYSNQPQHFGDGTRLSIL.

This clone has a single count. V usage is TRBV28 and J usage is TRBJ2-7, with D unresolved. CDR3 size: 13 residues. Germline CDR1 is MDHEN and CDR2 is SYDVKM. V lost 4 bases to trimming and J lost 8 bases, with 15 bases between them. CDR3 bases: TGTGCCAGCAGTTCACCAGGCCCTAACAAGCAGTACTTC. It codes for CASSSPGPNKQYF.

The V gene is TRBV4-2, the J gene TRBJ2-2; the D is unclear. Trimming left V 1 base short and J 2 bases short, with 14 bases between. In germline, CDR1 is LGHNA, CDR2 YNFKEQ. The CDR3 sequence is 17 residues long. CDR3 in amino acids: CASSQVLSALNTGELFF. The CDR3 DNA is TGTGCCAGCAGCCAAGTACTTTCCGCACTCAACACCGGGGAGCTGTTTTTT.

The genes are TRBV12-2 and TRBJ2-1; the DNA was not compared with TRBD2, the D call given in the table. TRBV12-2 has pseudogene status. This CDR3 has 16 residues. CDR3 coding DNA: TGTGCAAGTCGAGCTGCCCTGCGGGGGGGCTACAATGAGCAGTTCTTC. Translation gives CASRAALRGGYNEQFF.

The V and J genes are TRBV4-3 and TRBJ2-5; D perhaps matches TRBD2 (6 bases). This CDR3 has 14 amino acids. With 5 bases removed from V and 4 bases from J, the gap between germline ends came to 14 bases. The germline gives CDR1 LGHNA, CDR2 YSLEER. As DNA, the CDR3 is TGCGCCAGCAGCTCCCAGGGACTGGGAGAGACCCAGTACTTC. It codes for CASSSQGLGETQYF.

Here the CDR3 DNA reads TGTGCCAGTAGTGTCCAGGGGGCGAACACTGAAGCTTTCTTT. Amino acid sequence: CASSVQGANTEAFF. V usage is TRBV19 and J usage is TRBJ1-1; 8 bases align to TRBD1. Germline lookup yields CDR1 LNHDA and CDR2 SQIVND (reference sequence). CDR3 length equals 14 residues. The V and J ends lost 5 bases and 1 base, in that order; junction bases with no gene match: 3. Full variable domain (remainder filled in from reference TRBV19 and TRBJ1-1): DGGITQSPKYLFRKEGQNVTLSCEQNLNHDAMYWYRQDPGQGLRLIYYSQIVNDFQKGDIAEGYSVSREKKESFPLTVTSAQKNPTAFYLCASSVQGANTEAFFGQGTRLTVV.

The chain joins TRBV5-1 to TRBJ2-7; TRBD2 matches 7 bases. This CDR3 has 15 amino acids. The V gene's germline CDR1 is SGHRS and CDR2 YFSETQ. J gave up 7 bases and V 0 bases, and 10 bases lay outside the gene matches. The CDR3 nucleotides are TGCGCCAGCAGCTTGGCACGTGGCGGGAGAGGTGAGCAGTACTTC. This translates into CASSLARGGRGEQYF.

This clone was picked up a small number of times. J is TRBJ1-1 and V is TRBV27; 7 bases match TRBD1. Unmatched junction bases numbered 6, after V lost 5 bases and J lost 0 bases. This CDR3 comprises 15 residues. CDR1 is MNHEY and CDR2 is SMNVEV in the germline V gene (reference sequence). The CDR3 reads CASSPLRGMNTEAFF. In DNA, the CDR3 is TGTGCCAGCAGTCCTCTCAGGGGGATGAACACTGAAGCTTTCTTT.

This clone has a single count. The chain combines TRBV6-6 with TRBJ1-5; possibly TRBD1 for D (5 bases). Trimming left V 6 bases short and J 7 bases short, with 19 bases between. Germline values: CDR1 MNHNY, CDR2 SVGAGI (reference sequence). There are 15 residues in the CDR3. DNA for the CDR3: TGTGCCAGCAGAGCGGACGGGGACCGGGGGCAGCCCCAGCATTTT. This codes for CASRADGDRGQPQHF.

The chain joins TRBV5-5 to TRBJ1-1; TRBD1 matches 7 bases. This CDR3 contains 14 residues. The V and J ends lost 0 bases and 1 base, in that order; junction bases with no gene match: 0. Germline values: CDR1 SGHKS, CDR2 YYEKEE (reference sequence). The CDR3 DNA reads TGTGCCAGCAGCTTGGGGGACAGGAACACTGAAGCTTTCTTT. It is translated as CASSLGDRNTEAFF.

For the CDR3, the DNA is TGTGCCAGCAGTGACGGGACAGAAGACGAGCAGTACTTC. Encoded protein: CASSDGTEDEQYF. This chain uses TRBV6-1 with TRBJ2-7; 7 bases agree with TRBD1. CDR3 length: 13 amino acids. The germline V gene encodes CDR1 MNHNS and CDR2 SASEGT. J gave up 5 bases and V 3 bases, and 4 bases lay outside the gene matches.

The chain combines TRBV10-3 with TRBJ2-2; tentative D call: TRBD1 (6 bases). This CDR3 has 15 amino acids. Germline lookup yields CDR1 ENHRY and CDR2 SYGVKD. Between the trimmed V and J ends, which lost 11 bases and 1 base, there was a span of 17 bases. The CDR3 DNA reads as TGTGCCTCCGTACAGGGTCAGGGGAACACCGGGGAGCTGTTTTTT. This encodes CASVQGQGNTGELFF.

The CDR3 DNA reads as TGTGCTAGTGGTTTGGCCCGGGGGAGGGGAGTGAACACTGAAGCTTTCTTT. It codes for CASGLARGRGVNTEAFF. The J gene is TRBJ1-1, the V gene TRBV12-5, with a weak D call TRBD1 (5 bases). The CDR3 has 17 amino acids. CDR1 and CDR2 (germline): LGHNT, FRNRAP. Trimming cost V 1 base and J 0 bases, with 15 bases left between them.

The chain is built from TRBV5-5 and TRBJ2-3, with TRBD1 matching over 9 bases. The CDR3 is 15 residues long. V was clipped by 7 bases and J by 5 bases; unmatched bases: 11. The V gene's germline CDR1 is SGHKS and CDR2 YYEKEE (reference sequence). Here the CDR3 reads CASSIRTGVRDTQYF. CDR3 in DNA: TGTGCCAGCTCCATACGGACAGGGGTCAGAGATACGCAGTATTTT.

The genes are TRBV5-1 and TRBJ2-7; TRBD2 is a possible D gene (5 bases). The CDR3 length is 13 residues. The V gene's germline CDR1 is SGHRS and CDR2 YFSETQ. The V and J ends lost 1 base and 3 bases respectively, with 8 bases between them. CDR3 bases: TGCGCCAGCAGCTTGACCCGGGACTACGAGCAGTACTTC. Protein product: CASSLTRDYEQYF.

J is TRBJ2-5 and V is TRBV7-3; 12 bases are a match to TRBD2. Germline V CDR1 and CDR2: SGHTA, FQGTGA. Trimming removed 4 bases from V and 3 bases from J; junction bases left unmatched: 3. This CDR3 is 15 amino acids long. The CDR3 coding sequence is TGTGCCAGCAGCTCTAGCGGGGGGGCCGAAGAGACCCAGTACTTC. This gives the protein CASSSSGGAEETQYF.

V gene TRBV5-6 combines with J gene TRBJ1-1; D call uncertain. Trimming removed 1 base at V and 0 bases at J, with 7 bases between. Germline CDR1 reads SGHDT; CDR2 reads YYEEEE. The CDR3 spans 14 residues. Here the CDR3 reads CASSLFGVNTEAFF. The CDR3 coding sequence is TGTGCCAGCAGCTTGTTCGGGGTGAACACTGAAGCTTTCTTT. Based on the CDR3 plus reference TRBV5-6 and TRBJ1-1, the full variable domain is DAGVTQSPTHLIKTRGQQVTLRCSPKSGHDTVSWYQQALGQGPQFIFQYYEEEERQRGNFPDRFSGHQFPNYSSELNVNALLLGDSALYLCASSLFGVNTEAFFGQGTRLTVV.